This T cell receptor beta chain was identified in a study of CD8+CD57+ T cells in acquired aplastic anemia. In the study overall: Sorting CD4+ and CD8+ cells gave DNA averaging roughly 3.5 ug.

Regarding the study as a whole: Simpson's diversity of CD8+ cells was not significantly different in patients compared with controls. Common to patients and controls were about 31 CD8+ CDR3 sequences.

Trimming pared 4 bases from V and 8 bases from J, leaving 20 bases between. The CDR3 has 14 amino acids. In germline, CDR1 is SQVTM, CDR2 ANQGSEA. With regard to this clonotype: The antigen is not known.

It was patients with CD8+CD57+ cell expansion by flow cytometry who were chosen for sequencing. Genomic DNA provided the template from which TCR beta VDJ and CDR3 profiles were obtained. MiXCR was run by TCRdb on the reads, yielding one entry per CDR3 protein. The sample gives about 160,000 distinct CDR3 sequences, 45% to 50% of which show up once; under 35% is in the top ten. What was sequenced was sorted CD4+, CD8+, or CD8+CD57+ T cells (not recorded which) from PBMCs. The chain carries TRBV29-1 and TRBJ1-2; TRBD1 might be the D (5 bases). The receptor comes from a human donor with aplastic anemia. The CDR3 reads CSVGDRLTARGYTF. The CDR3 DNA follows: TGCAGCGTTGGAGATCGGTTGACAGCCAGGGGCTACACCTTC. The whole variable domain, remainder taken from reference TRBV29-1 and TRBJ1-2, is SAVISQKPSRDICQRGTSLTIQCQVDSQVTMMFWYRQQPGQSLTLIATANQGSEATYESGFVIDKFPISRPNLTFSTLTVSNMSPEDSSIYLCSVGDRLTARGYTFGSGTRLTVV.